Below, 6 T cell receptor beta chains from the same sample are listed, as sequenced in a study of blood T cell repertoires in COVID-19. This table comes from immunoSEQ multiplex PCR, and its TCRdb copy is limited to in-frame clones, with some not included. The table has 300,000 or so clones, around 89% seen once; the top ten hold 3% to 4%. Sequenced material: peripheral blood. These receptors were taken from a woman in her 40s with acute or convalescent COVID-19.

This chain connects TRBV15 to TRBJ1-5, with no clear D. V lost 0 bases and J 8 bases, leaving 14 bases between the germline ends. The CDR3 extends over 15 amino acids. In germline, CDR1 is LNHNV, CDR2 YYDKDF (reference sequence). CDR3 DNA sequence: TGTGCCACCAGCAGAGATACGGACCGCGGGAAGCCCCAGCATTTT. Protein: CATSRDTDRGKPQHF. The full variable domain, in which reference TRBV15 and TRBJ1-5 provide the parts outside the CDR3, is DAMVIQNPRYQVTQFGKPVTLSCSQTLNHNVMYWYQQKSSQAPKLLFHYYDKDFNNEADTPDNFQSRRPNTSFCFLDIRSPGLGDTAMYLCATSRDTDRGKPQHFGDGTRLSIL.

Of note for this clone: The junction departs from germline at one end; a sequencing error may be responsible. This chain joins TRBV11-2 and TRBJ1-1, with D perhaps matching TRBD1 (6 bases). The CDR3 consists of 16 residues. Germline V CDR1 and CDR2: SGHAT, FQNNGV. CDR3 loop: CASSLGSSGQTSEAFF. The CDR3 DNA sequence: TGTGCCAGCAGCTTAGGTTCTAGTGGACAGACGTCTGAGGCTTTCTTT. The whole variable domain, remainder taken from reference TRBV11-2 and TRBJ1-1, is EAGVAQSPRYKIIEKRQSVAFWCNPISGHATLYWYQQILGQGPKLLIQFQNNGVVDDSQLPKDRFSAERLKGVDSTLKIQPAKLEDSAVYLCASSLGSSGQTSEAFFGQGTRLTVV.

V usage is TRBV6-6 and J usage is TRBJ1-4; no clear D gene. V was clipped by 5 bases and J by 6 bases, with 4 bases between them. CDR1 is MNHNY, CDR2 SVGAGI, per germline (reference sequence). CDR3 length: 11 amino acids. The CDR3 bases are TGTGCCAGCAGTCCCTATGAAAAACTGTTTTTT. Encoded protein: CASSPYEKLFF.

The V gene is TRBV21-1, the J gene TRBJ2-7; TRBD1, as called in the table, went unchecked against the DNA. TRBV21-1 is an annotated pseudogene. CDR3 length: 13 amino acids. CDR3 residues: CASSKAGPYEQYV. As DNA, the CDR3 is TGTGCCAGCAGCAAGGCAGGGCCCTACGAGCAGTACGTC.

The V gene is TRBV30, the J gene TRBJ1-1; weak D call: TRBD1 (5 bases). CDR3 length: 15 amino acids. V gave up 2 bases and J gave up 2 bases, with 15 bases separating them. The V gene's germline CDR1 is GTSNPN and CDR2 SVGIG (reference sequence). The CDR3 sequence is CAWSPLGGSNTEAFF. CDR3 nucleotide sequence: TGTGCCTGGAGTCCGCTGGGGGGGAGCAACACTGAAGCTTTCTTT.

J is TRBJ1-6 and V is TRBV6-4, with 9 bases aligning to TRBD1. V shed 3 bases, J shed 10 bases, and the junction held 7 bases outside the gene matches. The length of the CDR3 is 15 residues. CDR1 is MRHNA and CDR2 is SNTAGT in the germline V gene. CDR3 sequence: CASSDSGTGRSPLHF. CDR3 in DNA: TGTGCCAGCAGTGATTCCGGGACAGGGAGATCACCCCTCCACTTT.